The 13 T cell receptor beta chains listed next were all sequenced from one sample in a study of cytomegalovirus exposure and HLA in healthy donors. TCRdb's table, derived via immunoSEQ multiplex PCR, lists solely in-frame clones and lacks some. The sample lists under 200,000 clones; 91% were seen once. The sample comprised PBMCs. Every receptor here comes from a woman aged 18-35 years in good health and CMV-seropositive.

The chain employs TRBV6-4 and TRBJ1-1; 8 bases agree with TRBD1. The CDR3 length is 17 residues. V shed 6 bases, J shed 3 bases, and the junction held 15 bases outside the gene matches. The germline gives CDR1 MRHNA, CDR2 SNTAGT. The CDR3 here is CASSERGGQGGDTEAFF. DNA of the CDR3: TGTGCCAGCAGCGAGAGGGGAGGACAGGGAGGAGACACTGAAGCTTTCTTT.

This chain connects TRBV4-1 to TRBJ1-4, with 7 bases identical to TRBD1. This CDR3 spans 16 amino acids. V trimming: 4 bases; J trimming: 0 bases; junction bases outside the gene matches: 5. Germline V gene sequence: CDR1 MGHRA, CDR2 YSYEKL. The CDR3 sequence is CASSLDRAATNEKLFF. The CDR3 bases are TGCGCCAGCAGCCTCGACAGGGCTGCAACTAATGAAAAACTGTTTTTT.

This clone was recorded once. The chain links TRBV18 to TRBJ1-1; 8 nucleotides agree with TRBD1. The V segment lost 4 bases and the J segment 6 bases; nucleotides outside the gene matches: 7. CDR1 and CDR2 (germline): KGHSH, LQKENI. The CDR3 runs to 14 residues. CDR3 loop: CASSRGRDRSEAFF. CDR3 bases: TGTGCCAGCTCACGTGGACGGGACAGGTCTGAAGCTTTCTTT.

V and J are TRBV10-3 and TRBJ2-7, with D possibly TRBD1 on 6 matching bases. V was pared by 6 bases and J by 4 bases, with 13 bases between. The V gene's germline CDR1 is ENHRY and CDR2 SYGVKD. The CDR3 is made up of 13 amino acids. The chain's CDR3 is CAIRGDTEYEQYF. The CDR3 DNA follows: TGTGCCATCAGGGGGGACACCGAATACGAGCAGTACTTC.

This sequence joins TRBV5-1 and TRBJ2-1, with TRBD2 as a possible D gene (5 bases). This CDR3 is 15 amino acids long. V lost 1 base and J 0 bases, leaving 8 bases between the germline ends. Germline V CDR1 and CDR2: SGHRS, YFSETQ. The CDR3 here is CASSLSGNSYNEQFF. CDR3 DNA: TGCGCCAGCAGCTTGTCCGGGAACTCCTACAATGAGCAGTTCTTC.

This chain links TRBV2 with TRBJ2-4; D gene unclear. Trimming took off 4 bases at V and 1 base at J, with 8 bases between the two ends. CDR3 length equals 14 residues. Per the germline V gene, CDR1 is SNHLY and CDR2 is FYNNEI. CDR3 nucleotides: TGTGCCAGCAGTGTAGTCGGGGCCAAAAACATTCAGTACTTC. Encoded protein: CASSVVGAKNIQYF.

This clone was observed once. The CDR3 loop reads CASSIRVHQPQHF. As DNA, the CDR3 is TGTGCCAGTAGTATACGAGTTCATCAGCCCCAGCATTTT. V and J are TRBV19 and TRBJ1-5; no definite D call. Trimming took 2 bases from V and 5 from J, leaving 7 bases between them. This CDR3 spans 13 amino acids. Germline lookup yields CDR1 LNHDA and CDR2 SQIVND (reference sequence).

The chain is built from TRBV28 and TRBJ2-4; 8 bases match TRBD1. Unmatched junction bases numbered 2, after V lost 3 bases and J lost 1 base. Germline values: CDR1 MDHEN, CDR2 SYDVKM. This CDR3 has 15 amino acids. In DNA, the CDR3 is TGTGCCAGCAGTTTTACAGGGGGGGCCAAAAACATTCAGTACTTC. Translating it yields CASSFTGGAKNIQYF.

This clone has a handful of counts. The chain couples TRBV6-1 to TRBJ1-6; D not certain. Germline lookup yields CDR1 MNHNS and CDR2 SASEGT. The V and J ends lost 5 bases and 14 bases respectively, with 13 bases between them. This CDR3 has 12 residues. The CDR3 DNA sequence: TGTGCCAGCAGTACTGACCCGGCGGCCCTCCACTTT. Translated, it gives CASSTDPAALHF.

This chain joins TRBV7-2 and TRBJ1-3, with unresolved D. V was pared by 0 bases and J by 3 bases, with 12 bases between. CDR3 length: 16 amino acids. Looked up from germline, CDR1 is SGHTA and CDR2 is FQGNSA. This CDR3 reads CASSLARATGGNTIYF. DNA of the CDR3: TGTGCCAGCAGCTTAGCGAGGGCAACGGGTGGAAACACCATATATTTT.

V is TRBV7-3 and J is TRBJ2-2, with D unclear. V lost 5 bases and J 3 bases, leaving 4 bases between the germline ends. Germline CDR1 reads SGHTA; CDR2 reads FQGTGA. The CDR3 spans 12 residues. CDR3 residues: CASSPDTGELFF. The CDR3 DNA reads as TGTGCCAGCAGCCCCGACACCGGGGAGCTGTTTTTT.

J is TRBJ2-1 and V is TRBV13; 9 bases map to TRBD2. V trimming: 5 bases; J trimming: 5 bases; junction bases outside the gene matches: 4. The CDR3 is 14 residues long. The V gene's germline CDR1 is PRHDT and CDR2 FYEKMQ (reference sequence). Written as DNA, the CDR3 is TGTGCCAGCAGCCTGGGACTAGCCAACAATGAGCAGTTCTTC. Residues: CASSLGLANNEQFF.

The V gene is TRBV7-6, the J gene TRBJ2-2, with TRBD1 matching 9 bases. Germline-derived CDR1 and CDR2 are SGHVS and FNYEAQ. Trimming cost V 2 bases and J 6 bases; bases outside gene matches: 7. The CDR3 loop spans 16 amino acids. The CDR3 region has the DNA TGTGCCAGCAGCTTAACCCGACAGGGGGTGCCCGGGGAGCTGTTTTTT. Amino acids: CASSLTRQGVPGELFF.